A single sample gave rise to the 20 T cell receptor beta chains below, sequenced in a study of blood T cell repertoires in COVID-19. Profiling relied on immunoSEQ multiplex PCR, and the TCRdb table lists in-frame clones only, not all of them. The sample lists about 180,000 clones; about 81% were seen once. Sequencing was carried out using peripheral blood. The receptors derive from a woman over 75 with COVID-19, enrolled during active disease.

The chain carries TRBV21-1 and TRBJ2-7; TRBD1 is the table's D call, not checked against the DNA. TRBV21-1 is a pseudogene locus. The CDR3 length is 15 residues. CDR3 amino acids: CASSKRGPGDYEQYF. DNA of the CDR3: TGTGCCAGCAGCAAAAGGGGGCCGGGGGACTACGAGCAGTACTTC.

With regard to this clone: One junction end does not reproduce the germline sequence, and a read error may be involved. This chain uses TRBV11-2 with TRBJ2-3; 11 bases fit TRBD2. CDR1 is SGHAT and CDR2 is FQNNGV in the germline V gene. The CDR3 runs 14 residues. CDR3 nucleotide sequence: TGTGCCAGCAACTTAGCGGGGGGGTGGGATACGCAGTATTTT. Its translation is CASNLAGGWDTQYF.

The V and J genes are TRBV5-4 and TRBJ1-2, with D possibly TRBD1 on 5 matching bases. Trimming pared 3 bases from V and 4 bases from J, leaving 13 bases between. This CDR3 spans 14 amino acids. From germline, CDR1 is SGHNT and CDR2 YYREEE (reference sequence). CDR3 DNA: TGTGCCAGCAGCTCAGGACATTCCTCCTATGGCTACACCTTC. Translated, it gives CASSSGHSSYGYTF.

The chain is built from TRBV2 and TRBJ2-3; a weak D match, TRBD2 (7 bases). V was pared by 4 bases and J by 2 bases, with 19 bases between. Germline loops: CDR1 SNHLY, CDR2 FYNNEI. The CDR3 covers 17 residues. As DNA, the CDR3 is TGTGCCAGCAGTGCCAGGGGAGCGGGGAGGAACACAGATACGCAGTATTTT. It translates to CASSARGAGRNTDTQYF.

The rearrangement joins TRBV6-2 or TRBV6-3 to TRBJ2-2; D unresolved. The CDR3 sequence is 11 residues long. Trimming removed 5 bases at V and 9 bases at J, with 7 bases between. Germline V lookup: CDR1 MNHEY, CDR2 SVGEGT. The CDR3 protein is CASSPARELFF. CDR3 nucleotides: TGTGCCAGCAGTCCAGCGCGGGAGCTGTTTTTT.

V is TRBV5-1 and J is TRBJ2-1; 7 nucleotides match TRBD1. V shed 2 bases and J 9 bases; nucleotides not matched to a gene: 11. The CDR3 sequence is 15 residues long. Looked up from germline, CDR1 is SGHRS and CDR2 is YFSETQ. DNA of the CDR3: TGCGCCAGCAGCTTCGACCCACAGGGGTTGCCTGAGCAGTTCTTC. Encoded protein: CASSFDPQGLPEQFF.

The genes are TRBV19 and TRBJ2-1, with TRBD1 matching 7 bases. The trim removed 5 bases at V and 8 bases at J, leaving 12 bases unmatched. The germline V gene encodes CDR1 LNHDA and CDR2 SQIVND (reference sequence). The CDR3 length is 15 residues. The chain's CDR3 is CASSVQGFPWDEQFF. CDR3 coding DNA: TGTGCCAGTAGTGTACAGGGGTTCCCTTGGGATGAGCAGTTCTTC.

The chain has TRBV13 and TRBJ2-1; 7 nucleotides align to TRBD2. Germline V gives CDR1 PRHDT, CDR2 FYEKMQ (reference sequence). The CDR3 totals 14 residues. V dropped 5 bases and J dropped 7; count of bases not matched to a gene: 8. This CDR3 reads CASSAASGGNEQFF. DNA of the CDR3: TGTGCCAGCAGCGCCGCTAGCGGAGGGAATGAGCAGTTCTTC.

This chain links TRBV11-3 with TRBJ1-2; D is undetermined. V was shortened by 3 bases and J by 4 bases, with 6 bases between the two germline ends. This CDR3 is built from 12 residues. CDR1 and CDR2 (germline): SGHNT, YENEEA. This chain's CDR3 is CASSFESYGYTF. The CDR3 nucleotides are TGTGCCAGCAGCTTCGAGTCCTATGGCTACACCTTC.

The CDR3 is CASSLGGYEQYF. The CDR3 region has the DNA TGCGCCAGCAGCTTGGGCGGGTACGAGCAGTACTTC. The chain links TRBV5-1 to TRBJ2-7; TRBD2 is a possible D gene (5 bases). V was cut by 0 bases and J by 4 bases, with 5 bases left in between. The CDR3 has 12 residues. In germline, CDR1 is SGHRS, CDR2 YFSETQ.

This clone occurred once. CDR3 nucleotides: TGTGCCAGCAGCCTAAGGGGGAGCTCCTACAATGAGCAGTTCTTC. Translated, it gives CASSLRGSSYNEQFF. This chain uses TRBV7-2 with TRBJ2-1; a weak D match, TRBD1 (6 bases). Germline loops: CDR1 SGHTA, CDR2 FQGNSA. The germline V and J ends were trimmed by 5 bases and 0 bases, with 11 bases remaining between them. This CDR3 comprises 15 residues.

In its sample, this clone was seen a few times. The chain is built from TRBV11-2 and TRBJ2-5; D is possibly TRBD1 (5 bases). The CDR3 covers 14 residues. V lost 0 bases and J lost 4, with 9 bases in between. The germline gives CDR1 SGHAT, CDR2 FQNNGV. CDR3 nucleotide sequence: TGTGCCAGCAGCTTAGACAGGGCAGGAGAGACCCAGTACTTC. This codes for CASSLDRAGETQYF.

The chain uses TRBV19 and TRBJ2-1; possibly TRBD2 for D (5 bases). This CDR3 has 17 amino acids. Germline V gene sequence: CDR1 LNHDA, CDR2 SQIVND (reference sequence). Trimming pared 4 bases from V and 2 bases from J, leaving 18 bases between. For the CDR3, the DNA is TGTGCCAGTAGTAAGGGTGAGCGGCGGTTAGCCTACAATGAGCAGTTCTTC. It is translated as CASSKGERRLAYNEQFF.

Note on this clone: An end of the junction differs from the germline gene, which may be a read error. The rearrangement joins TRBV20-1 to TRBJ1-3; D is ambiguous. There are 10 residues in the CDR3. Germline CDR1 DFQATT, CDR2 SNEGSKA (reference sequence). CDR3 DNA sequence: TGCCCCCCCCGAAGCGCCGTAGTCGCTTTT. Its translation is CPPRSAVVAF.

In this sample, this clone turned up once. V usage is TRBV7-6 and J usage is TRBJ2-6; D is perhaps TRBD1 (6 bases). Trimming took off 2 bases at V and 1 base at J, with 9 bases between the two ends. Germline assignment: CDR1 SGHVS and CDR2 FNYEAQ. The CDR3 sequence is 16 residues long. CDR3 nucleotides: TGTGCCAGCAGCTTAACAGGGCGGTCTGGGGCCAACGTCCTGACTTTC. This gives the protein CASSLTGRSGANVLTF.

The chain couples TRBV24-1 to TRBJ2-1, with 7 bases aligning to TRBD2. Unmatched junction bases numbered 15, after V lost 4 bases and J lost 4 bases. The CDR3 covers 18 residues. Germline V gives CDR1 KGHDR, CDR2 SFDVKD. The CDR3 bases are TGTGCCACCAGTGACTACGGATCGGTGAGCGGGGCTTACAATGAGCAGTTCTTC. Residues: CATSDYGSVSGAYNEQFF.

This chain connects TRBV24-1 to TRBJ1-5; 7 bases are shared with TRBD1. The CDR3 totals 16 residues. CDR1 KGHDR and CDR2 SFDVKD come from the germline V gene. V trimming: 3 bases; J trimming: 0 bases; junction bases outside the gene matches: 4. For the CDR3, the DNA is TGTGCCACCAGTGATGGGGGACAGCCTAGCAATCAGCCCCAGCATTTT. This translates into CATSDGGQPSNQPQHF.

CDR3 loop: CASRTGKKNTEAFF. In DNA, the CDR3 is TGTGCCAGCAGAACAGGGAAAAAGAACACTGAAGCTTTCTTT. The rearrangement joins TRBV6-5 to TRBJ1-1, with TRBD1 as a possible D gene (6 bases). Trimming shortened V by 6 bases and J by 1 base, and 12 bases separated the two germline ends. CDR3 length equals 14 residues. Germline assignment: CDR1 MNHEY and CDR2 SVGAGI.

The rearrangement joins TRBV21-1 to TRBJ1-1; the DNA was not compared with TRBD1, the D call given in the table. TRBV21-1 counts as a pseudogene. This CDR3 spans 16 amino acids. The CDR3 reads CASSSRQGVLSTEAFF. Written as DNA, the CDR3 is TGTGCCAGCAGCAGCCGACAGGGGGTTTTGAGCACTGAAGCTTTCTTT.

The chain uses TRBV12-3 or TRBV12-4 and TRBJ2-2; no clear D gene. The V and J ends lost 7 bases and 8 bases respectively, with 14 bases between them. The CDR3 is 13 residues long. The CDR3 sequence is CASILGLSGELFF. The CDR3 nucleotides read TGTGCCAGCATTCTCGGGTTGAGTGGGGAGCTGTTTTTT.